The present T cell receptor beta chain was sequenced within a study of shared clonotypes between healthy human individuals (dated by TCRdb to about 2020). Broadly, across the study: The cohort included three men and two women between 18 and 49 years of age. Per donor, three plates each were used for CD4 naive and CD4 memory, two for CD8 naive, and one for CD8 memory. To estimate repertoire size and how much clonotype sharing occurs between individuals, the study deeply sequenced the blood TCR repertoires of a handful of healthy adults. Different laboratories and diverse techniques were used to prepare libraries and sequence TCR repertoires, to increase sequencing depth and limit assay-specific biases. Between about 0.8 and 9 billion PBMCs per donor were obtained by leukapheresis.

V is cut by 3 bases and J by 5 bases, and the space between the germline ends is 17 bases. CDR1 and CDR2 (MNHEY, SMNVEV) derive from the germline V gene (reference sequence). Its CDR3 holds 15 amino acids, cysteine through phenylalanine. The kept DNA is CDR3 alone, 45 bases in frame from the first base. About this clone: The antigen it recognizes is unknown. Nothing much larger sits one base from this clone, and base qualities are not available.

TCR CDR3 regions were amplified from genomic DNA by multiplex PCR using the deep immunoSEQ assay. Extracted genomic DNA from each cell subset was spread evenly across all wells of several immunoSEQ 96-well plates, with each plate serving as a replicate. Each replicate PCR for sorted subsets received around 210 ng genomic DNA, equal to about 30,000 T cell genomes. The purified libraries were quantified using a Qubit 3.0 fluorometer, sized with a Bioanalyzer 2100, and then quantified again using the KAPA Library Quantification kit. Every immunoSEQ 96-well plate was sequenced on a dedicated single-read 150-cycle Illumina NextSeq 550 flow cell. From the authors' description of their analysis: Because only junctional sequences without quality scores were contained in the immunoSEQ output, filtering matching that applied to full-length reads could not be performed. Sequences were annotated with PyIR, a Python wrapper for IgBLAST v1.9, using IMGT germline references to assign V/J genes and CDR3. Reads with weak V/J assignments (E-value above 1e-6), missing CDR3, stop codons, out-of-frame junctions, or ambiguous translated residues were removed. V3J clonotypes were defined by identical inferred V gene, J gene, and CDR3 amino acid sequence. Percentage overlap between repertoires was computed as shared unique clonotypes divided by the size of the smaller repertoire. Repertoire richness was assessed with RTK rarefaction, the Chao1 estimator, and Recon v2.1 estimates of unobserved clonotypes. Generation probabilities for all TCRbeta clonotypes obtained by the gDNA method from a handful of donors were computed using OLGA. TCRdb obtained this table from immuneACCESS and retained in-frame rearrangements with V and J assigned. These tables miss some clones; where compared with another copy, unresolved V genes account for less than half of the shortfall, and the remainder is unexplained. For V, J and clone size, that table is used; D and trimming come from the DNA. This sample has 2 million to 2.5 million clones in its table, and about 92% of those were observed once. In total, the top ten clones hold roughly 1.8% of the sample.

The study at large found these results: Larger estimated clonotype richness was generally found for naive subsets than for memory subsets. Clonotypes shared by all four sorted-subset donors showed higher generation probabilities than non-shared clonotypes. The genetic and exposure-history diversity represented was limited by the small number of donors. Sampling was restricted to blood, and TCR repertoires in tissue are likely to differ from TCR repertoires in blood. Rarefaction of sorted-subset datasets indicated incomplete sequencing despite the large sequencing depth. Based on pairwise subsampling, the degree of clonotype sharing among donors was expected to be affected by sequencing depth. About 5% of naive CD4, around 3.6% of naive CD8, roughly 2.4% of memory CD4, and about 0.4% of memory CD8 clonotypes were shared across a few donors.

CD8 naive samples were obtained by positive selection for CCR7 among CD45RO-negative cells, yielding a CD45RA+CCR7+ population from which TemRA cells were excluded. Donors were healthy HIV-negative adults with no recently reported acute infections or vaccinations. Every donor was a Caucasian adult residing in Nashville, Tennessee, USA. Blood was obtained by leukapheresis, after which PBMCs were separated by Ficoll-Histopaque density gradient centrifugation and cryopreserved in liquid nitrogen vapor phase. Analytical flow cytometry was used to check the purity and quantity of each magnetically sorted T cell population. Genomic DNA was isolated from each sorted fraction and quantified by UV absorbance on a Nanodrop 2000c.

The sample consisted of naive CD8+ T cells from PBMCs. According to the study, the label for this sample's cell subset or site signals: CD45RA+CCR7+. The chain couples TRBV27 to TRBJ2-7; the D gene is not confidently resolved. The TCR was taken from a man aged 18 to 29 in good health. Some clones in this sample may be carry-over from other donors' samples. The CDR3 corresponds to CASSFSRVSEDEQYF. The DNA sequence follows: TGTGCCAGCAGTTTTAGTCGGGTATCCGAGGACGAGCAGTACTTC.